A single sample gave rise to the 28 T cell receptor beta chains below, sequenced in a study of memory CD4+ T cells and cytomegalovirus serostatus. TCRdb's copy holds only in-frame clones and misses some; the assay was immunoSEQ multiplex PCR. The table shows around 99,000 clones, with 75% to 90% occurring only once. Single viable CD3+CD4+CD8-CD45RO+ cells were sorted as the memory CD4+ T cells. Sequencing was performed on memory CD4+ T cells from blood. Receptors originate from an adult in good health and CMV-seropositive.

The CDR3 here is CASSQGTTINYGYTF. The CDR3 DNA reads as TGCGCCAGCAGCCAAGGGACAACGATTAACTATGGCTACACCTTC. The chain is built from TRBV4-3 and TRBJ1-2; D is possibly TRBD1 (5 bases). Trimming removed 1 base from V and 1 base from J, with 10 bases in between. This CDR3 comprises 15 residues. Germline V gives CDR1 LGHNA, CDR2 YSLEER.

The V and J genes are TRBV5-4 and TRBJ2-1; tentatively, D is TRBD1 (6 bases). The V and J ends lost 3 bases and 1 base respectively, with 11 bases between them. Per the germline V gene, CDR1 is SGHNT and CDR2 is YYREEE (reference sequence). CDR3 length: 15 amino acids. CDR3 protein: CASSSGQGSYNEQFF. The CDR3 DNA reads as TGTGCCAGCAGCTCAGGGCAGGGGTCCTACAATGAGCAGTTCTTC.

The gene calls are TRBV28 and TRBJ2-3, with 9 positions matching TRBD2. The CDR3 runs to 15 residues. Germline V gene sequence: CDR1 MDHEN, CDR2 SYDVKM. The junction had 5 bases not matched to a gene; V was cut back by 5 bases and J by 2 bases. In nucleotides, the CDR3 is TGTGCCAGCAGTAGGGCTAGCGGGGTCACAGATACGCAGTATTTT. As protein: CASSRASGVTDTQYF.

Only one count was recorded for this clone. This sequence joins TRBV25-1 and TRBJ2-2, with D possibly matching TRBD2 (6 bases). The V end was cut by 3 bases, the J end by 11 bases, with 19 bases between. This CDR3 is 15 amino acids long. Germline values: CDR1 MGHDK, CDR2 SYGVNS. CDR3 sequence: CASSDRGLPLRELFF. The CDR3 region has the DNA TGTGCCAGCAGTGATCGGGGACTTCCCTTGAGAGAGCTGTTTTTT.

This chain uses TRBV19 with TRBJ1-1; possible D gene TRBD1, 5 bases. The V and J ends lost 7 bases and 0 bases respectively, with 12 bases between them. Per the germline V gene, CDR1 is LNHDA and CDR2 is SQIVND (reference sequence). CDR3 size: 14 residues. Here the CDR3 DNA reads TGTGCCAGTATTCGGGGCACCATGAACACTGAAGCTTTCTTT. Its translation is CASIRGTMNTEAFF.

This clone was found a few times. The J gene is TRBJ2-2, the V gene TRBV19, with D unclear. V was cut by 5 bases and J by 3 bases, with 10 bases left in between. Germline values: CDR1 LNHDA, CDR2 SQIVND (reference sequence). The CDR3 totals 14 residues. CDR3 sequence (DNA): TGTGCCAGTAGTCTATTAGGATACACCGGGGAGCTGTTTTTT. As protein: CASSLLGYTGELFF.

This clone was observed a handful of times. The chain has TRBV5-1 and TRBJ2-2, with 10 bases matching TRBD2. Losses at the gene ends were 4 bases for V and 1 base for J; bases not matched to a gene: 1. Germline-derived CDR1 and CDR2 are SGHRS and YFSETQ. The CDR3 is 15 residues long. CDR3 amino acids: CASSVAGGNTGELFF. The CDR3 bases are TGCGCCAGCAGCGTAGCGGGAGGGAACACCGGGGAGCTGTTTTTT.

Here the CDR3 DNA reads TGTGCCAGCAGCTTAGGTCCAGGCTACTACGAGCAGTACTTC. Translated: CASSLGPGYYEQYF. The gene calls are TRBV7-8 and TRBJ2-7; D not certain. From germline, CDR1 is SGHVS and CDR2 FQNEAQ. This CDR3 comprises 14 residues. With 1 base removed from V and 3 bases from J, the gap between germline ends came to 10 bases.

The chain couples TRBV2 to TRBJ2-7; possible D gene TRBD1, 6 bases. The CDR3 spans 12 residues. The ends were cut back, 4 bases at V and 5 bases at J, with 9 bases in the middle. Germline assignment: CDR1 SNHLY and CDR2 FYNNEI. The CDR3: CASSGDRNEQYF. The CDR3 coding sequence is TGTGCCAGCAGTGGAGACAGGAACGAGCAGTACTTC.

DNA for the CDR3: TGTGCCAGTAGGGGGATAGCGGGGCCCCCTAATGAGCAGTTCTTC. Its translation is CASRGIAGPPNEQFF. The chain employs TRBV19 and TRBJ2-1, with 8 bases matching TRBD2. Germline CDR1 and CDR2: LNHDA and SQIVND (reference sequence). V was clipped by 6 bases and J by 7 bases; unmatched bases: 11. The length of the CDR3 is 15 residues.

The V call is TRBV11-2, the J call TRBJ2-1; unclear D gene. Deletions cut 3 bases from V and 7 bases from J, with 13 bases between. Germline lookup yields CDR1 SGHAT and CDR2 FQNNGV. The CDR3 is 14 residues long. The CDR3 DNA reads TGTGCCAGCAGCTTTTCGGCAGGCCCTAATGAGCAGTTCTTC. Protein product: CASSFSAGPNEQFF.

This chain joins TRBV28 and TRBJ1-2; no definite D call. V lost 7 bases and J lost 6, with 24 bases in between. The CDR3 runs 16 residues. Germline lookup yields CDR1 MDHEN and CDR2 SYDVKM. CDR3 in amino acids: CASTSPGRLLMDGYTF. The CDR3 DNA reads TGTGCCAGCACCTCCCCAGGCCGGCTCCTCATGGATGGCTACACCTTC.

The chain employs TRBV14 and TRBJ2-5; no definite D call. The CDR3 sequence is 13 residues long. The V end was cut by 0 bases, the J end by 4 bases, with 6 bases between. CDR1 is SGHDN, CDR2 FVKESK, per germline. The CDR3 sequence: CASSQDRRETQYF. In DNA, the CDR3 is TGTGCCAGCAGCCAAGACCGTCGAGAGACCCAGTACTTC.

This clone was counted once. This sequence joins TRBV21-1 and TRBJ2-5; the table gives TRBD1 as D, unverified against the DNA. TRBV21-1 is annotated as a pseudogene. CDR3 length equals 15 residues. The CDR3 DNA is TGTGCCAGCAGCGACCAGGGAAGGGGTCGAGAGACCCAGTACTTC. It codes for CASSDQGRGRETQYF.

The chain couples TRBV5-4 to TRBJ2-5; the match to TRBD1 covers 12 bases. The CDR3 extends over 17 amino acids. J was trimmed by 5 bases and V by 0 bases; bases with no gene match: 8. CDR1 SGHNT and CDR2 YYREEE come from the germline V gene (reference sequence). DNA of the CDR3: TGTGCCAGCAGCTTGGTGGGACAGGGGGCGCACACGGAGACCCAGTACTTC. This encodes CASSLVGQGAHTETQYF.

CDR3 in amino acids: CASSPIAGSYEQYF. The CDR3 DNA reads TGTGCCAGCAGCCCGATCGCGGGAAGCTACGAGCAGTACTTC. The gene calls are TRBV11-3 and TRBJ2-7; TRBD2 is a possible D gene (6 bases). Trimming took 5 bases from V and 3 from J, leaving 14 bases between them. Looked up from germline, CDR1 is SGHNT and CDR2 is YENEEA. This CDR3 spans 14 amino acids.

This clone was seen once. V usage is TRBV15 and J usage is TRBJ2-2, with D perhaps being TRBD1 or TRBD2 (5 bases each). The CDR3 covers 13 residues. The V end lost 1 base, the J end lost 7 bases, and 7 bases lay between the germline ends. Germline lookup yields CDR1 LNHNV and CDR2 YYDKDF (reference sequence). The CDR3, as DNA: TGTGCCACCAGCAGAGTGGGGGACGGGGAGCTGTTTTTT. This encodes CATSRVGDGELFF.

The V gene is TRBV18, the J gene TRBJ2-3; no definite D call. Trimming cost V 3 bases and J 9 bases, with 7 bases left between them. Germline CDR1 is KGHSH and CDR2 is LQKENI. This CDR3 is 11 amino acids long. CDR3 amino acids: CASSPEATQYF. CDR3 nucleotide sequence: TGTGCCAGCTCACCTGAAGCAACGCAGTATTTT.

This rearrangement joins TRBV28 to TRBJ2-5, with a possible D match to TRBD1 (6 bases). The germline V gene encodes CDR1 MDHEN and CDR2 SYDVKM. V shed 6 bases and J shed 1 base, with 12 bases lying between them. The CDR3 extends over 14 amino acids. CDR3 nucleotides: TGTGCCAGCAGCCCAGACAGGAGCCAAGAGACCCAGTACTTC. It yields the protein CASSPDRSQETQYF.

J is TRBJ2-6 and V is TRBV11-3; D remains ambiguous. The CDR3 spans 16 residues. The V end lost 1 base, the J end lost 0 bases, and 7 bases lay between the germline ends. Germline CDR1 and CDR2: SGHNT and YENEEA. The CDR3 sequence is CASSLGVDSGANVLTF. The CDR3 DNA reads as TGTGCCAGCAGCTTAGGTGTGGACTCTGGGGCCAACGTCCTGACTTTC.

The J gene is TRBJ2-7, the V gene TRBV28; TRBD1 is a possible D gene (5 bases). Deletions cut 7 bases from V and 3 bases from J, with 10 bases between. Germline lookup yields CDR1 MDHEN and CDR2 SYDVKM. The CDR3 consists of 12 residues. The CDR3 bases are TGTGCCAGCACTGACAGTAACTACGAGCAGTACTTC. Its protein is CASTDSNYEQYF.

The CDR3 loop is CAGGLRGDTQYF. DNA of the CDR3: TGTGCCGGTGGGCTCCGCGGAGATACGCAGTATTTT. The rearrangement links TRBV5-4 to TRBJ2-3; D remains ambiguous. Looked up from germline, CDR1 is SGHNT and CDR2 is YYREEE (reference sequence). The ends were cut back, 10 bases at V and 5 bases at J, with 14 bases in the middle. The CDR3 consists of 12 residues.

The genes are TRBV19 and TRBJ2-2, with 8 bases fitting TRBD2. The CDR3 totals 15 residues. Losses at the gene ends were 9 bases for V and 5 bases for J; bases not matched to a gene: 11. Germline assignment: CDR1 LNHDA and CDR2 SQIVND (reference sequence). CDR3 DNA: TGTGCCAGCCGAACCGGGACTAGGGGAACCGGGGAGCTGTTTTTT. Amino acid sequence: CASRTGTRGTGELFF.

The CDR3 nucleotides are TGTGCCAGCAGCCAAGGTACTCAGGAGAACACTGAAGCTTTCTTT. It encodes CASSQGTQENTEAFF. The gene calls are TRBV4-2 and TRBJ1-1; D gene unclear. This CDR3 comprises 15 residues. CDR1 is LGHNA and CDR2 is YNFKEQ in the germline V gene. V was shortened by 1 base and J by 1 base, with 10 bases between the two germline ends.

The chain couples TRBV5-6 to TRBJ1-5; D unclear. The CDR3 runs 14 residues. CDR1 and CDR2 (germline): SGHDT, YYEEEE. Trimming took 0 bases from V and 4 from J, leaving 8 bases between them. CDR3 protein: CASSLGQVNQPQHF. Written as DNA, the CDR3 is TGTGCCAGCAGCTTGGGTCAGGTGAATCAGCCCCAGCATTTT. The full variable domain, completed using reference TRBV5-6 and TRBJ1-5, is DAGVTQSPTHLIKTRGQQVTLRCSPKSGHDTVSWYQQALGQGPQFIFQYYEEEERQRGNFPDRFSGHQFPNYSSELNVNALLLGDSALYLCASSLGQVNQPQHFGDGTRLSIL.

The V call is TRBV2, the J call TRBJ2-3; the match to TRBD2 covers 9 bases. With 5 bases clipped from V and 5 bases from J, the junction kept 14 bases outside the gene matches. CDR3 length equals 17 residues. Germline V gene data show CDR1 as SNHLY and CDR2 as FYNNEI. CDR3 DNA: TGTGCCAGCAGTTCCTCCAGCGGCGGGAGGGCCCAAGATACGCAGTATTTT. Encoded protein: CASSSSSGGRAQDTQYF. Full variable domain (rest looked up from reference TRBV2 and TRBJ2-3): EPEVTQTPSHQVTQMGQEVILRCVPISNHLYFYWYRQILGQKVEFLVSFYNNEISEKSEIFDDQFSVERPDGSNFTLKIRSTKLEDSAMYFCASSSSSGGRAQDTQYFGPGTRLTVL.

This clone has only one observation. The chain employs TRBV7-2 and TRBJ1-1, with 8 positions matching TRBD1. The CDR3 runs 19 residues. Germline CDR1 is SGHTA and CDR2 is FQGNSA. V lost 6 bases, J lost 5 bases, and 23 bases stayed unmatched. CDR3 nucleotides: TGTGCCAGCAGGGGATACCGTGGCCGGTTGGACAGGGAGGGAACTGAAGCTTTCTTT. It codes for CASRGYRGRLDREGTEAFF.

This clone showed up just once. V gene TRBV7-9 combines with J gene TRBJ2-2, with 10 bases matching TRBD2. CDR1 is SEHNR, CDR2 FQNEAQ, per germline (reference sequence). V gave up 5 bases and J gave up 5 bases; unmatched junction bases: 11. The CDR3 contains 17 residues. This chain's CDR3 is CASSTLAGARDTGELFF. In nucleotides, the CDR3 is TGTGCCAGCAGCACTCTAGCGGGGGCCCGAGATACCGGGGAGCTGTTTTTT. The variable domain in full, with the rest retrieved from reference TRBV7-9 and TRBJ2-2, is DTGVSQNPRHKITKRGQNVTFRCDPISEHNRLYWYRQTLGQGPEFLTYFQNEAQLEKSRLLSDRFSAERPKGSFSTLEIQRTEQGDSAMYLCASSTLAGARDTGELFFGEGSRLTVL.